This T cell receptor beta chain comes out of a study of T cells after yellow fever vaccination. CDR1 is DFQATT, CDR2 SNEGSKA, per germline (reference sequence). This CDR3 spans 12 amino acids. V gave up 6 bases and J gave up 1 base, with 9 bases separating them. One entry per CDR3 protein, called by TCRdb with MiXCR from the 5' RACE reads. This sample has about 210,000 distinct CDR3 sequences, with roughly 6.3% found just once. The rearrangement uses TRBV20-1 and TRBJ1-1; D is ambiguous. This TCR came from a man aged 25-40 years who received the YFV17D yellow fever vaccine. The source material was CD4+ T cells sorted from PBMCs, sampled on the day of the yellow fever booster vaccination. The CDR3 bases are TGCAGTGCCGGACGCCAGAACACTGAAGCTTTCTTT. Translating gives CSAGRQNTEAFF.